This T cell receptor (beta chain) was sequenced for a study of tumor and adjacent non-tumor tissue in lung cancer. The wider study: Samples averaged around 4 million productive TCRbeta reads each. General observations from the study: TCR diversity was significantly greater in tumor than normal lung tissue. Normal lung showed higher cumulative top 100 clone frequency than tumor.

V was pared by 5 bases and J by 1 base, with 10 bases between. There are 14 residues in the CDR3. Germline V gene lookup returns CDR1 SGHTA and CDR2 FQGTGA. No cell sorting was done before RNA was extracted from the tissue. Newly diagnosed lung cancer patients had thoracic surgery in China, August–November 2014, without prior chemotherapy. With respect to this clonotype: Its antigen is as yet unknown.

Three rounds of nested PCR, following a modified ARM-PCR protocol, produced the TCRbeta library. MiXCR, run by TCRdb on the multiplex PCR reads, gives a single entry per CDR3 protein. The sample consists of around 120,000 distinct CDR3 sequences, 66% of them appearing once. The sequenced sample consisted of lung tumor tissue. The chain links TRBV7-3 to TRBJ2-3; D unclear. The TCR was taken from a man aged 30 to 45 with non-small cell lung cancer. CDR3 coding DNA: TGTGCCAGCAGCCCGTCGGGTGGCACAGATACGCAGTATTTT. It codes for CASSPSGGTDTQYF. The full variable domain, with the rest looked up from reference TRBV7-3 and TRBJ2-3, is GAGVSQTPSNKVTEKGKYVELRCDPISGHTALYWYRQSLGQGPEFLIYFQGTGAADDSGLPNDRFFAVRPEGSVSTLKIQRTERGDSAVYLCASSPSGGTDTQYFGPGTRLTVL.